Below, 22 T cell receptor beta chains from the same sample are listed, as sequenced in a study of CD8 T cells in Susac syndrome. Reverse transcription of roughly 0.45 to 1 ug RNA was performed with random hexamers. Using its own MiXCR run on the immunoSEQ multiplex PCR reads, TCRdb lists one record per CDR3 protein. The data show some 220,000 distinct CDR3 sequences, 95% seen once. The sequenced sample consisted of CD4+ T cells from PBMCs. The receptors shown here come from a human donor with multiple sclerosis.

In DNA form, the CDR3 reads TGTGCCAGCAGTTTAGCGAGTTTAGCCAAAAACATTCAGTACTTC. Its translation: CASSLASLAKNIQYF. The chain has TRBV27 and TRBJ2-4, with D unclear. There are 15 residues in the CDR3. Per the germline V gene, CDR1 is MNHEY and CDR2 is SMNVEV (reference sequence). V was trimmed by 2 bases and J by 0 bases, leaving 8 bases between them.

The DNA of the CDR3 is TGTGCCAGCGCAGAGCAAGAGACCCAGTACTTC. Its translation is CASAEQETQYF. The chain links TRBV2 to TRBJ2-5; no firm D call. The length of the CDR3 is 11 residues. The germline gives CDR1 SNHLY, CDR2 FYNNEI. Between the trimmed V and J ends, which lost 8 bases and 2 bases, there was a span of 6 bases.

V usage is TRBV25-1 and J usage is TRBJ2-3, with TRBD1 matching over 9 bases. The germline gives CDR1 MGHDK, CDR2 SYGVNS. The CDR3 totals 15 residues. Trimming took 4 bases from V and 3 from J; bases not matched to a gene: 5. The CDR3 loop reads CASSGDRGITDTQYF. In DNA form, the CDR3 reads TGTGCCAGCAGTGGAGACAGGGGGATAACAGATACGCAGTATTTT.

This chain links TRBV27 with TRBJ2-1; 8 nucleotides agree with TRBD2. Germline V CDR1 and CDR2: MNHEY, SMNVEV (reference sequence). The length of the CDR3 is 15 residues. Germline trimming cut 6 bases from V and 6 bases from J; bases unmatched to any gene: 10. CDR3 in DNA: TGTGCCAGCAGAGGGAGGGGACTAGATATCAATGAGCAGTTCTTC. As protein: CASRGRGLDINEQFF.

CDR3 region: CASSAFLLAGRETQYF. Here the CDR3 DNA reads TGTGCCAGCAGTGCATTTCTCCTAGCGGGACGAGAGACCCAGTACTTC. The V gene is TRBV2, the J gene TRBJ2-5; 9 positions match TRBD2. The V and J ends lost 4 bases and 4 bases, in that order; junction bases with no gene match: 10. The length of the CDR3 is 16 residues. Germline V gives CDR1 SNHLY, CDR2 FYNNEI.

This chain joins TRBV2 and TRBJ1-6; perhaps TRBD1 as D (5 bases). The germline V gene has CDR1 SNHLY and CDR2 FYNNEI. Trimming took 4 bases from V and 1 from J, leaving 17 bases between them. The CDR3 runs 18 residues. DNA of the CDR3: TGTGCCAGCAGTGCCTATGGGCGACAGTTATCCTATAATTCACCCCTCCACTTT. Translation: CASSAYGRQLSYNSPLHF.

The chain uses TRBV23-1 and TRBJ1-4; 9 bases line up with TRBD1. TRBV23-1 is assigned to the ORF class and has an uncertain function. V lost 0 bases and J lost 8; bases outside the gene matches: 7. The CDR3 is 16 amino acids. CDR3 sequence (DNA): TGCGCCAGCAGTCAATCCCGGGACAGGGTCGAGGAAAAACTGTTTTTT. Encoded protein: CASSQSRDRVEEKLFF.

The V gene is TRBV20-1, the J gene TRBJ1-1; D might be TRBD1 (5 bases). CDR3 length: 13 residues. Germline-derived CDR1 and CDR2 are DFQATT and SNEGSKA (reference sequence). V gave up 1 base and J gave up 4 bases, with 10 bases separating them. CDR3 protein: CSARGGYGTEAFF. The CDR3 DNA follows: TGCAGTGCTAGAGGGGGCTACGGCACTGAAGCTTTCTTT.

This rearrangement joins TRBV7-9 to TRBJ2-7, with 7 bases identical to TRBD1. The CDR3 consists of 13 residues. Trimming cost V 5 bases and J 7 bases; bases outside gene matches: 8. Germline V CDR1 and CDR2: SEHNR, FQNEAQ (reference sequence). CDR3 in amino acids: CASSRQGIREQYF. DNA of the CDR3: TGTGCCAGCAGCCGACAGGGAATAAGGGAGCAGTACTTC.

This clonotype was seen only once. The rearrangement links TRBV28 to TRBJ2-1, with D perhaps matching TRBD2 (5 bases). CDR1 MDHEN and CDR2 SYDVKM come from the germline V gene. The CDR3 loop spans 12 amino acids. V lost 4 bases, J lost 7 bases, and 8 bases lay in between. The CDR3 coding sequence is TGTGCCAGCAGTTACCGACTAAATGAGCAGTTCTTC. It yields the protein CASSYRLNEQFF.

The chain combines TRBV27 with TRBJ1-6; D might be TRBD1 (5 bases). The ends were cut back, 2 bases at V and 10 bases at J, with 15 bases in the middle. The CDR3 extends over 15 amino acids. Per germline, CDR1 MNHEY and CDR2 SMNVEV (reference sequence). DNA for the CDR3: TGTGCCAGCAGTTTAGCGGGCAGGGTGAGCTCACCCCTCCACTTT. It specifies CASSLAGRVSSPLHF.

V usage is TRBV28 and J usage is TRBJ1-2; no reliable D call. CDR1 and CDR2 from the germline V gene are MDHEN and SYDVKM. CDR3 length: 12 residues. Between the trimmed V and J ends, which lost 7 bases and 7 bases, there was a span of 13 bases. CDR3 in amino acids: CASTSSGFGYTF. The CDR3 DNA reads TGTGCCAGCACTTCGTCGGGGTTTGGCTACACCTTC.

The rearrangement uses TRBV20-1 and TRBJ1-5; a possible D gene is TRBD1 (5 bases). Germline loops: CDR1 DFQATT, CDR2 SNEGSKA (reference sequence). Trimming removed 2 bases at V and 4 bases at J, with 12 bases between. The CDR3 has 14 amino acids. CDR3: CSARRQSINQPQHF. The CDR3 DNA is TGCAGTGCTAGAAGACAGTCGATTAATCAGCCCCAGCATTTT.

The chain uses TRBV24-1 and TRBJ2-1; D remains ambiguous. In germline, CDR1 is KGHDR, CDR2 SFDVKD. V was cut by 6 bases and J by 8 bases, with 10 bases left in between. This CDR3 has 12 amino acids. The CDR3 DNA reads TGTGCCACCAGTCAGCTGGGTGATGAGCAGTTCTTC. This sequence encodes CATSQLGDEQFF.

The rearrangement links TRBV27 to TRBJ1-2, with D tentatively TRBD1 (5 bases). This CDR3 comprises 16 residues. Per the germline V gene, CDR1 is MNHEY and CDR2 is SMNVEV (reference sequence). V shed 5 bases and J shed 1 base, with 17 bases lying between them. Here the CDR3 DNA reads TGTGCCAGCAGTAGAGGAGCAGGGCGAGTTAACTATGGCTACACCTTC. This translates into CASSRGAGRVNYGYTF.

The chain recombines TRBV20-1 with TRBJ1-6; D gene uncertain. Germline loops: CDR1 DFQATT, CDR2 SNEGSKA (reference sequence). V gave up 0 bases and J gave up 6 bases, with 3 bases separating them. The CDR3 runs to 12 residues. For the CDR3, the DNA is TGCAGTGCTAGAGATTCTAATTCACCCCTCCACTTT. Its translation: CSARDSNSPLHF.

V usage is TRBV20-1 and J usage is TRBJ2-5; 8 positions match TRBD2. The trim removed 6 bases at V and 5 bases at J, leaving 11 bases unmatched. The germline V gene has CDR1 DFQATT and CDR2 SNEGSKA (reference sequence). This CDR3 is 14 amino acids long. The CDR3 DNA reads TGCAGTGCAAACCCCGGGGGGGGGCGGGAGACCCAGTACTTC. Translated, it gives CSANPGGGRETQYF.

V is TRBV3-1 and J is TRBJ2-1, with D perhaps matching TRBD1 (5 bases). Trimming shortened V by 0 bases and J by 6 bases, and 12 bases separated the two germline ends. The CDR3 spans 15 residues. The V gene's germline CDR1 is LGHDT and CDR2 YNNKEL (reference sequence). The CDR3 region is CASSQDPGMGNEQFF. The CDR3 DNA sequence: TGTGCCAGCAGCCAAGATCCAGGGATGGGCAATGAGCAGTTCTTC.

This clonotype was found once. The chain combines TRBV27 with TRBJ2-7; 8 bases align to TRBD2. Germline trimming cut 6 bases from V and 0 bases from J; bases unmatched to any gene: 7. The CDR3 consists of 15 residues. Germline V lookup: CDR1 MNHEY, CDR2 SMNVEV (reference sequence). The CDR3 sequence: CASSPGLGISYEQYF. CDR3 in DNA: TGTGCCAGCAGCCCGGGACTAGGGATCTCCTACGAGCAGTACTTC.

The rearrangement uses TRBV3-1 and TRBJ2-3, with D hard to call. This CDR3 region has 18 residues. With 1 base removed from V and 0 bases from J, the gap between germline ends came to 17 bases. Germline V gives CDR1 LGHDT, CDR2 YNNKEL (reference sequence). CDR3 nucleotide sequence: TGTGCCAGCAGCCAAGCCCACCCTGGAAGCCAGAGCACAGATACGCAGTATTTT. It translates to CASSQAHPGSQSTDTQYF.

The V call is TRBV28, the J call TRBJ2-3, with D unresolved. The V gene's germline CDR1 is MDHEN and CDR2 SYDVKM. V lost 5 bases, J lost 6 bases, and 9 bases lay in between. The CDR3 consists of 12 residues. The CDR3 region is CASSPPEDTQYF. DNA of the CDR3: TGTGCCAGCAGTCCGCCTGAGGATACGCAGTATTTT.

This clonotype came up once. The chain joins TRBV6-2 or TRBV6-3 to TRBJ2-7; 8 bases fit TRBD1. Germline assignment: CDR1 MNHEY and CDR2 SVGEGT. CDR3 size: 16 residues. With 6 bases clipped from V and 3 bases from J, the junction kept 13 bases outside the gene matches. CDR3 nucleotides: TGTGCCAGCAGCAAAGCCGGGACAGGACTTTACTACGAGCAGTACTTC. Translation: CASSKAGTGLYYEQYF.